This T cell receptor beta chain was identified during a study of identical twins. Remarks on this clonotype: Its antigen remains unknown. One junction end disagrees with the germline gene, perhaps due to a read error.

Notes on the study in general: Abundant cord blood beta clonotypes carried fewer insertions; memory repertoires showed none. Sequences that were beta out-of-frame showed weaker excess twin sharing. The analysis was cross-sectional rather than longitudinal within donors.

TCRdb reanalysed the 5' RACE reads using MiXCR and keeps one entry per CDR3 protein. Of 1.5 million to 2 million distinct CDR3 sequences in the sample, less than 35% were seen once. Germline CDR1 reads SGHRS; CDR2 reads YFSETQ. The CDR3 runs 14 residues. No donor was unhealthy or non-Caucasian. The TCR was taken from a newborn girl in good health. This chain uses TRBV5-1 with TRBJ2-3; 9 nucleotides align to TRBD2. Specimen: cord blood. The DNA for the CDR3 is TGCGCCAGCAGCCCGACTAGCGGCACAGATGCGCAGTATTTT. The encoded protein is CASSPTSGTDAQYF.